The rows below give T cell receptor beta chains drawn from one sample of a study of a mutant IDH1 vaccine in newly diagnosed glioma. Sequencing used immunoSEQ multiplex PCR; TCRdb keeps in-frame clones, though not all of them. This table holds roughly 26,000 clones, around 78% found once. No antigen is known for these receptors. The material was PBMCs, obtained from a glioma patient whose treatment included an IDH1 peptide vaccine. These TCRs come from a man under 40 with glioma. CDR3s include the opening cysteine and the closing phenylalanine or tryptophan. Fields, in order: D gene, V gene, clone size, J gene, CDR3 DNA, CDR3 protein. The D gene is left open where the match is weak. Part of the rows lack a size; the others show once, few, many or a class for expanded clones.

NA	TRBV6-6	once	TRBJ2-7	TGTGCCAGCAGGGGGGCCTCCTACGAGCAGTACTTC	CASRGASYEQYF
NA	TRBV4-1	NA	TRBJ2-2	TGCGCCAGCAGAATAGGGTCACAGACCGGGGAGCTGTTTTTT	CASRIGSQTGELFF
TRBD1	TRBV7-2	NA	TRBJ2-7	TGTGCCAGCAGCTTTACAGGGGGTTGGTACTTC	CASSFTGGWYF
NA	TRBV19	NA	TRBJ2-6	TGTGCCAGTAGTATCGAGTACGCCCCTGAACCTGGGGCCAACGTCCTGACTTTC	CASSIEYAPEPGANVLTF
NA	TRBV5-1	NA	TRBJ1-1	TGCGCCAGCAGACCAGACAGGTTGAACACTGAAGCTTTCTTT	CASRPDRLNTEAFF
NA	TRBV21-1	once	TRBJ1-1	TGTGCCAGCAGCAACGACAGGGGAGACACTGAAGCTTTCTTT	CASSNDRGDTEAFF
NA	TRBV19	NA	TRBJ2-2	TGTGCCAGTATTCCCTCCGACGGAGTTCTCGTTGACACCGGGGAGCTGTTTTTT	CASIPSDGVLVDTGELFF
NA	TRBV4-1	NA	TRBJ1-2	TGCGCCAGCAGCCAAGATCCCGGGGGTGGGAACTATGGCTACACCTTC	CASSQDPGGGNYGYTF
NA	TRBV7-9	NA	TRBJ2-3	TGTGCCAGCAGCGCGCGGGGGCCCACCGTGGATACGCAGTATTTT	CASSARGPTVDTQYF
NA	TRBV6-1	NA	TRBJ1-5	TGTGCCAGCAGTGAAGAGGGCAATCAGCCCCAGCATTTT	CASSEEGNQPQHF
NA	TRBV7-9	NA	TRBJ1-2	TGTGCCAGCAGCTTAGGGGGCAGGGCTGGCTACACCTTC	CASSLGGRAGYTF
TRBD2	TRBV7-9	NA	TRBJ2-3	TGTGCCAGCAGCTTAGCTAGCGGGGTCCCAGATACGCAGTATTTT	CASSLASGVPDTQYF
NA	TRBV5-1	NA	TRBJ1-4	TGCGCCAGCAGCTTGGCCCCAGGGACTGCAACTAATGAAAAACTGTTTTTT	CASSLAPGTATNEKLFF
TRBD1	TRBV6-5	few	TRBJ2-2	TGTGCCAGCAGTTACTCACAGGGGGCCACCGGGGAGCTGTTTTTT	CASSYSQGATGELFF
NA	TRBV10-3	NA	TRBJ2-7	TGTGCCATCAGTCCCCTGGTGGAGGGGGGCGACGAGCAGTACTTC	CAISPLVEGGDEQYF
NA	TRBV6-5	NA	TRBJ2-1	TGTGCCAGCAGTTACGCGCACGATGAGCAGTTCTTC	CASSYAHDEQFF
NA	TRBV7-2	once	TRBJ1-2	TGTGCCAGCAGCTTAGGGCCAGCAGAAAACTATGGCTACACCTTC	CASSLGPAENYGYTF
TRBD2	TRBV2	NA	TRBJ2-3	TGTGCCAGCAGTGAAAGGAGCGGGGGGACCACAGATACGCAGTATTTT	CASSERSGGTTDTQYF
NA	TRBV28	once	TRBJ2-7	TGTGCCAGCAGGGAACCGGGACGGTCCTACGAGCAGTACTTC	CASREPGRSYEQYF
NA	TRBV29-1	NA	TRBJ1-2	TGCAGCGTTGAAATCAGGGGCAGCCCCGGCTACACCTTC	CSVEIRGSPGYTF
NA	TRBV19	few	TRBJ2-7	TGTGCCAGTAGTGCTGGACTAAACTACGAGCAGTACTTC	CASSAGLNYEQYF
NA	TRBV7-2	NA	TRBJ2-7	TGTGCCAGCAGCTCCACGCCGGGACGTGCCTACGAGCAGTACTTC	CASSSTPGRAYEQYF
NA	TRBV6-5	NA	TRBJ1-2	TGTGCCAGCAGTTACGTCAGAAACTATGGCTACACCTTC	CASSYVRNYGYTF
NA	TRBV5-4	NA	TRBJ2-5	TGTGCCAGCAGCTTGGACGGACAAGAGACCCAGTACTTC	CASSLDGQETQYF
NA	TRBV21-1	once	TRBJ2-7	TGTGCCAGCAGCAAAGAAAGGGCAGGGGGAAGCTACGAGCAGTACTTC	CASSKERAGGSYEQYF
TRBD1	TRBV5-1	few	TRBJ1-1	TGCGCCAGCAGAGAGACAGGGGAGAACACTGAAGCTTTCTTT	CASRETGENTEAFF
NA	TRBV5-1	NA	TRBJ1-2	TGCGCCAGCAGCTTGGCCGTTACCATGAATAGCTATGGCTACACCTTC	CASSLAVTMNSYGYTF
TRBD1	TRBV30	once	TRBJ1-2	TGTGCCTGGAGTGGGACAGGGGGAGCTAACTATGGCTACACCTTC	CAWSGTGGANYGYTF
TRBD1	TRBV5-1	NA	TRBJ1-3	TGCGCCAGCAGGATCGGACAGGGGTCGAACACCATATATTTT	CASRIGQGSNTIYF
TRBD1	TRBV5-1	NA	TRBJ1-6	TGCGCCAGCAGCTTGAAAACCGGGACAGGGGATTCACCCCTCCACTTT	CASSLKTGTGDSPLHF
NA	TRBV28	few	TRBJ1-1	TGTGCCAGCAGTCCCCTATTGAGGGGGGAGAACACTGAAGCTTTCTTT	CASSPLLRGENTEAFF
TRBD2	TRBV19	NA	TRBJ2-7	TGTGCCAGTAGTATAGATACAGCGGGAGGAGGAGAGCAGTACTTC	CASSIDTAGGGEQYF
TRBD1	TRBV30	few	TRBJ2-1	TGTGCCTGGGGTCGGTTTCGGACAGGGGGCTACAATGAGCAGTTCTTC	CAWGRFRTGGYNEQFF
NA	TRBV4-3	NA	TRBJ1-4	TGCGCCAGCAGCCAAGAGCCGGGGCTTAATGAAAAACTGTTTTTT	CASSQEPGLNEKLFF
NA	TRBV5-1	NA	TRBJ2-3	TGCGCCAGCAGCCGGGGCGGGGTACGCACAGATACGCAGTATTTT	CASSRGGVRTDTQYF
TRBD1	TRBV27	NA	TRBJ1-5	TGTGCCAGCAAGAGGACAGGGGTTGGCAATCAGCCCCAGCATTTT	CASKRTGVGNQPQHF
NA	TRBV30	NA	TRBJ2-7	TGTGCCTGGAGTACTAAGGACGAGCAGTACTTC	CAWSTKDEQYF
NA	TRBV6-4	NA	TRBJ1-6	TGTGCCAGCAGTGAATTGGGGGCACCTAATTCACCCCTCCACTTT	CASSELGAPNSPLHF
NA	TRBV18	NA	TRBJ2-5	TGTGCCAGCTCACCACCGTACCAAGAGACCCAGTACTTC	CASSPPYQETQYF
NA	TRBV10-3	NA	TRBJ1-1	TGTGCCATCAGTCCAATTATCATAGGGAGGTCCGACACTGAAGCTTTCTTT	CAISPIIIGRSDTEAFF
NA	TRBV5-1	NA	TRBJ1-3	TGCGCCAGCAGTTCAGGATACTCTGGAAACACCATATATTTT	CASSSGYSGNTIYF
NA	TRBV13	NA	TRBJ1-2	TGTGCCAGCAGCACCCTCTTAAACTCTGACGGCTACACCTTC	CASSTLLNSDGYTF
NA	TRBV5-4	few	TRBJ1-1	TGTGCCAGCAGCTCCTTTAGACAGATTGAAGCTTTCTTT	CASSSFRQIEAFF
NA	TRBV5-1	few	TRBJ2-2	TGCGCCAGCAGCTTGGCCCTGGGGGCCGGGGAGCTGTTTTTT	CASSLALGAGELFF
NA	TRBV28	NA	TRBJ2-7	TGTGCCAGCAGATCACCCGCTGCGGGGGCGCACTACGAGCAGTACTTC	CASRSPAAGAHYEQYF
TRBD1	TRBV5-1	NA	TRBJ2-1	TGCGCCAGCAGCCCGCAGGGGGATGAGCAGTTCTTC	CASSPQGDEQFF
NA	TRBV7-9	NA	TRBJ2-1	TGTGCCAGCAGCCTTTCGGAACCGAGGCGGTTCTTC	CASSLSEPRRFF